The 19 T cell receptor beta chains below were found in one sample sequenced in a study of Ad26.COV2.S vaccination and SARS-CoV-2 variants. TCRdb's table, derived via immunoSEQ multiplex PCR, lists solely in-frame clones and lacks some. The data show approximately 400,000 clones, 83% seen once. Described treatment: 15 to 20 received Ad26.COV2.S at low or high dose, single or two shots; several received placebo; per-sample allocation not given. Sampling took place 63 days after the first vaccine or placebo injection. This specimen consisted of peripheral blood, obtained in a trial of Ad26.COV2.S vaccine versus placebo. Receptors were obtained from a person between 18 and 59 years old who received the Ad26.COV2.S COVID-19 vaccine or a placebo.

The chain couples TRBV6-1 to TRBJ2-1, with 11 positions matching TRBD2. The CDR3 runs 15 residues. J gave up 3 bases and V 3 bases, and 1 base lay outside the gene matches. Germline V gene data show CDR1 as MNHNS and CDR2 as SASEGT. CDR3 protein: CASSETSGVYNEQFF. The CDR3 coding sequence is TGTGCCAGCAGTGAGACTAGCGGGGTCTACAATGAGCAGTTCTTC.

V gene TRBV7-9 combines with J gene TRBJ2-7; D unresolved. The length of the CDR3 is 13 residues. Germline V gene sequence: CDR1 SEHNR, CDR2 FQNEAQ (reference sequence). V was trimmed by 0 bases and J by 6 bases, leaving 9 bases between them. The CDR3 sequence: CASSLALGGEQYF. The CDR3 bases are TGTGCCAGCAGCTTAGCCCTTGGCGGCGAGCAGTACTTC.

The rearrangement uses TRBV13 and TRBJ1-3; 7 bases are a match to TRBD1. The CDR3 contains 15 residues. The V gene's germline CDR1 is PRHDT and CDR2 FYEKMQ (reference sequence). Trimming at V came to 1 base and at J to 4 bases, leaving 4 bases not matched to a gene. The CDR3 region has the DNA TGTGCCAGCAGCTTAGAGGGGGCGCGAGGAAACACCATATATTTT. It encodes CASSLEGARGNTIYF. Full variable domain (rest looked up from reference TRBV13 and TRBJ1-3): AAGVIQSPRHLIKEKRETATLKCYPIPRHDTVYWYQQGPGQDPQFLISFYEKMQSDKGSIPDRFSAQQFSDYHSELNMSSLELGDSALYFCASSLEGARGNTIYFGEGSWLTVV.

The rearrangement uses TRBV15 and TRBJ2-5; D unclear. Trimming left V 0 bases short and J 0 bases short, with 2 bases between. Looked up from germline, CDR1 is LNHNV and CDR2 is YYDKDF (reference sequence). There are 13 residues in the CDR3. The CDR3 region is CATSRDNQETQYF. CDR3 coding DNA: TGTGCCACCAGCAGAGATAACCAAGAGACCCAGTACTTC.

The J gene is TRBJ2-7, the V gene TRBV19, with TRBD1 matching 10 bases. J was trimmed by 3 bases and V by 9 bases; bases with no gene match: 2. Germline-derived CDR1 and CDR2 are LNHDA and SQIVND (reference sequence). The CDR3 is 12 residues long. The CDR3 protein is CASRDRGYEQYF. The DNA for the CDR3 is TGTGCCAGCCGGGACAGGGGCTACGAGCAGTACTTC.

This clone was observed once. CDR3 in amino acids: CASSSTDGPYNEQFF. CDR3 sequence (DNA): TGTGCCAGCAGCTCTACGGACGGACCCTACAATGAGCAGTTCTTC. The chain joins TRBV11-1 to TRBJ2-1, with D unclear. From germline, CDR1 is SGHAT and CDR2 FQDESV (reference sequence). The CDR3 is made up of 15 amino acids. Trimming took 4 bases from V and 2 from J, leaving 12 bases between them. Full variable domain (missing parts from reference TRBV11-1 and TRBJ2-1): EAEVAQSPRYKITEKSQAVAFWCDPISGHATLYWYRQILGQGPELLVQFQDESVVDDSQLPKDRFSAERLKGVDSTLKIQPAELGDSAMYLCASSSTDGPYNEQFFGPGTRLTVL.

The chain joins TRBV6-6 to TRBJ1-5; D call uncertain. Germline CDR1 reads MNHNY; CDR2 reads SVGAGI (reference sequence). V shed 5 bases and J shed 7 bases, with 15 bases lying between them. The CDR3 is 14 residues long. The CDR3 sequence: CASSRPGTSQPQHF. In nucleotides, the CDR3 is TGTGCCAGCAGTCGGCCCGGTACGTCCCAGCCCCAGCATTTT.

J is TRBJ1-5 and V is TRBV19; 7 nucleotides match TRBD1. CDR3 length: 13 amino acids. V lost 6 bases to trimming and J lost 7 bases; unmatched junction nucleotides: 6. From germline, CDR1 is LNHDA and CDR2 SQIVND (reference sequence). The CDR3 DNA reads as TGTGCCAGTAGGTACAGGGGTAGACAGCCCCAGCATTTT. Residues: CASRYRGRQPQHF.

This chain connects TRBV7-9 to TRBJ1-2, with D unclear. Trimming shortened V by 3 bases and J by 7 bases, and 12 bases separated the two germline ends. Looked up from germline, CDR1 is SEHNR and CDR2 is FQNEAQ (reference sequence). The CDR3 has 13 residues. The CDR3 region is CASSFTPRGGYTF. CDR3 sequence (DNA): TGTGCCAGCAGCTTCACCCCCCGGGGTGGCTACACCTTC.

The V and J genes are TRBV10-2 and TRBJ2-7; 9 bases line up with TRBD1. The CDR3 extends over 14 amino acids. Germline CDR1 is WSHSY and CDR2 is SAAADI. Germline trimming cut 10 bases from V and 6 bases from J; bases unmatched to any gene: 13. The CDR3 DNA follows: TGCGCCACCTCGATCGGGACAGGGAGTCGCGAGCAGTACTTC. Protein sequence: CATSIGTGSREQYF.

The chain is built from TRBV25-1 and TRBJ1-1; 8 bases agree with TRBD1. V lost 6 bases to trimming and J lost 5 bases; unmatched junction nucleotides: 5. Germline V gene data show CDR1 as MGHDK and CDR2 as SYGVNS. The CDR3 has 13 amino acids. In DNA form, the CDR3 reads TGTGCCAGCAGCCCGACAGGGGCTACTGAAGCTTTCTTT. Translating it yields CASSPTGATEAFF.

The chain has TRBV13 and TRBJ2-3; TRBD2 might be the D (6 bases). Trimming removed 2 bases from V and 2 bases from J, with 8 bases in between. Germline V gene data show CDR1 as PRHDT and CDR2 as FYEKMQ (reference sequence). The CDR3 covers 14 residues. The CDR3: CASSLTSHTDTQYF. The CDR3 DNA sequence: TGTGCCAGCAGCTTAACTAGCCACACAGATACGCAGTATTTT. The full variable domain, in which reference TRBV13 and TRBJ2-3 provide the parts outside the CDR3, is AAGVIQSPRHLIKEKRETATLKCYPIPRHDTVYWYQQGPGQDPQFLISFYEKMQSDKGSIPDRFSAQQFSDYHSELNMSSLELGDSALYFCASSLTSHTDTQYFGPGTRLTVL.

J is TRBJ2-2 and V is TRBV5-8, with TRBD1 identical over 7 bases. The CDR3 is made up of 13 amino acids. Germline loops: CDR1 SGHTS, CDR2 YDEGEE. The J segment lost 1 base and the V segment lost 6 bases, leaving 0 bases of the junction unmatched. The CDR3 DNA reads as TGTGCCAGCAACAGGGGGAACACCGGGGAGCTGTTTTTT. It encodes CASNRGNTGELFF.

The chain recombines TRBV19 with TRBJ1-2; TRBD1 might be the D (5 bases). Germline V CDR1 and CDR2: LNHDA, SQIVND (reference sequence). This CDR3 contains 12 residues. V gave up 3 bases and J gave up 8 bases, with 10 bases separating them. The CDR3 reads CASSIRAGGYTF. CDR3 coding DNA: TGTGCCAGTAGTATCAGGGCAGGCGGCTACACCTTC.

The V call is TRBV19, the J call TRBJ2-5, with 11 bases identical to TRBD1. V lost 10 bases to trimming and J lost 5 bases; unmatched junction nucleotides: 9. The CDR3 is 14 residues long. Germline CDR1 LNHDA, CDR2 SQIVND (reference sequence). The CDR3 DNA sequence: TGTGCCACCACCAGGACAGGGGGCGCGGAGACCCAGTACTTC. It translates to CATTRTGGAETQYF.

On this clone: The same CDR3 also results from other DNA sequences found in this sample. The chain uses TRBV6-4 and TRBJ2-2; D is ambiguous. CDR3 size: 13 residues. Germline loops: CDR1 MRHNA, CDR2 SNTAGT. V lost 2 bases and J lost 2, with 3 bases in between. In nucleotides, the CDR3 is TGTGCCAGCAGTGACGGAAACACCGGGGAGCTGTTTTTT. This gives the protein CASSDGNTGELFF.

V usage is TRBV4-3 and J usage is TRBJ2-7; 7 nucleotides agree with TRBD1. J was trimmed by 3 bases and V by 1 base; bases with no gene match: 6. The germline gives CDR1 LGHNA, CDR2 YSLEER. The length of the CDR3 is 15 residues. The CDR3 here is CASSQARDRVYEQYF. In DNA, the CDR3 is TGCGCCAGCAGCCAAGCCAGGGACAGAGTCTACGAGCAGTACTTC.

The rearrangement joins TRBV28 to TRBJ2-7; D unclear. This CDR3 region has 11 residues. Germline loops: CDR1 MDHEN, CDR2 SYDVKM. Trimming shortened V by 3 bases and J by 7 bases, and 7 bases separated the two germline ends. For the CDR3, the DNA is TGTGCCAGCAGTTTTTTACTAGAGCAGTACTTC. Translation: CASSFLLEQYF. Together with reference TRBV28 and TRBJ2-7, the CDR3 gives the full variable domain: DVKVTQSSRYLVKRTGEKVFLECVQDMDHENMFWYRQDPGLGLRLIYFSYDVKMKEKGDIPEGYSVSREKKERFSLILESASTNQTSMYLCASSFLLEQYFGPGTRLTVT.

J is TRBJ2-3 and V is TRBV7-2, with D unclear. Trimming left V 0 bases short and J 0 bases short, with 4 bases between. Germline CDR1 reads SGHTA; CDR2 reads FQGNSA. The CDR3 length is 14 residues. CDR3 DNA sequence: TGTGCCAGCAGCTTAGCGAAGAGCACAGATACGCAGTATTTT. Translation gives CASSLAKSTDTQYF.